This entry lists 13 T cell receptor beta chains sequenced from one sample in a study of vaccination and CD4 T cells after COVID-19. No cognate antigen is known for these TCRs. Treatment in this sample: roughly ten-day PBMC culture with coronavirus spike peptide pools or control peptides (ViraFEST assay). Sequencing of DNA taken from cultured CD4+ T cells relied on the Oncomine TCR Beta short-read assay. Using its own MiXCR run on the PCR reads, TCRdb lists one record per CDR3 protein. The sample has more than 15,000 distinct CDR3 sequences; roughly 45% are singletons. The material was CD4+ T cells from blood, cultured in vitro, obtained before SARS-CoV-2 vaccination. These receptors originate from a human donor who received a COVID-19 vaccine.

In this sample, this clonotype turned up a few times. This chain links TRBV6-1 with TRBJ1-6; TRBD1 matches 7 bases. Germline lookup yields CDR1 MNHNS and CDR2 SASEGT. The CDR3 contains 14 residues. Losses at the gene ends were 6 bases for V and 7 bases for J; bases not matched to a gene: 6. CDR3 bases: TGTGCCAGCAGGACCGGGACAGTAAATTCACCCCTCCACTTT. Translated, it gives CASRTGTVNSPLHF.

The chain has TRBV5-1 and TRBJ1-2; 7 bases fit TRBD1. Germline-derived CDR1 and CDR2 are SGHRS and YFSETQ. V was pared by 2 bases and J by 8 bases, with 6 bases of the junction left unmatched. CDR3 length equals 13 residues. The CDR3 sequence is CASSLDRAGGYTF. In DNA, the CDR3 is TGCGCCAGCAGCTTAGACAGGGCGGGCGGCTACACCTTC.

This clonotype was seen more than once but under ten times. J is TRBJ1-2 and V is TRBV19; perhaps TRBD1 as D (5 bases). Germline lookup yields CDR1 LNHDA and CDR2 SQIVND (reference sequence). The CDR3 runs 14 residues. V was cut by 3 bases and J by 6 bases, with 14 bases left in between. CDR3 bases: TGTGCCAGTAGTATGAATGGGCAGGGTGATGGCTACACCTTC. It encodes CASSMNGQGDGYTF.

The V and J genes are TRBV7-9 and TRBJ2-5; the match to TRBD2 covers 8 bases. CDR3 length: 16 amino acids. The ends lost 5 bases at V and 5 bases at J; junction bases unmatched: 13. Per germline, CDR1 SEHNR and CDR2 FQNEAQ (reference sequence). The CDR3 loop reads CASSPRGGGTRETQYF. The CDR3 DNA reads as TGTGCCAGCAGCCCGAGGGGCGGGGGGACCCGCGAGACCCAGTACTTC.

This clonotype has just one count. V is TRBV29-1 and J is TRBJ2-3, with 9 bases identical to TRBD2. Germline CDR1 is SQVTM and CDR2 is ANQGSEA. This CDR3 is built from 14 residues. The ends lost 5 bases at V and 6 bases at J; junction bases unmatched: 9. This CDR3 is CSVPAGGSGDTQYF. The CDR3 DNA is TGCAGCGTTCCAGCGGGGGGCTCAGGTGATACGCAGTATTTT.

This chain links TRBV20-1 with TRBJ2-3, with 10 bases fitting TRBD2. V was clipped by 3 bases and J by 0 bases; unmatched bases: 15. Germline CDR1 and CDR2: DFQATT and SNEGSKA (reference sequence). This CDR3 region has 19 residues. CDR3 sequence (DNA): TGCAGTGCTAGGAGCTTGATAACTAGCGGGAAAACTAGCACAGATACGCAGTATTTT. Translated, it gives CSARSLITSGKTSTDTQYF.

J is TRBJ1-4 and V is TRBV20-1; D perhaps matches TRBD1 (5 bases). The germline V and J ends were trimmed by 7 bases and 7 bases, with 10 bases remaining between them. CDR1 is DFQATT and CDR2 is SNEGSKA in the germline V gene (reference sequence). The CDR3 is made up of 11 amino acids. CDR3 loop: CSGVGGEKLFF. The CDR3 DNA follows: TGCAGTGGGGTGGGGGGTGAAAAACTGTTTTTT.

Written as DNA, the CDR3 is TGCGCCAGCAGTCAGTCCTCCCGAGGCAGGGGGATTTATCAGCCCCAGCATTTT. It yields the protein CASSQSSRGRGIYQPQHF. This sequence joins TRBV23-1 and TRBJ1-5, with 7 nucleotides matching TRBD1. TRBV23-1 is classed as an ORF, of uncertain function. The CDR3 is made up of 18 amino acids. V lost 3 bases and J lost 5; bases outside the gene matches: 16.

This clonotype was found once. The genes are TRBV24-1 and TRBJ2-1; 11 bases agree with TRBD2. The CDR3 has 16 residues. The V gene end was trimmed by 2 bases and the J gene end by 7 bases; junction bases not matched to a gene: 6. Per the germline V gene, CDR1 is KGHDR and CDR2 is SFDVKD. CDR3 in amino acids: CATSDSLAGGKNEQFF. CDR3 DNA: TGTGCCACCAGTGATTCATTAGCGGGGGGGAAGAATGAGCAGTTCTTC.

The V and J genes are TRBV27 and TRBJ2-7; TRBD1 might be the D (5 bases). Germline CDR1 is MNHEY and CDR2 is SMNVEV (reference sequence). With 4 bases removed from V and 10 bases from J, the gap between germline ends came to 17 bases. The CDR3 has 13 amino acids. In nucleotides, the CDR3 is TGTGCCAGCAGTTCTTACAGGACGGCACGCCAGTACTTC. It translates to CASSSYRTARQYF.

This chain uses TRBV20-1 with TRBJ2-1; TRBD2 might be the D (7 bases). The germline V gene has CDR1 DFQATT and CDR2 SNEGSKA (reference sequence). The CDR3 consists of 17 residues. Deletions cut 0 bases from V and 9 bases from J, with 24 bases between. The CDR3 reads CSARDVFMWGGRSEQFF. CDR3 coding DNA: TGCAGTGCTAGAGATGTTTTTATGTGGGGGGGGCGAAGTGAGCAGTTCTTC.

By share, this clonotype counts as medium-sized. The CDR3, as DNA: TGTGCCAGCAGTTATTCTAGCGGGGGGATTGTAGCCAAAAACATTCAGTACTTC. The encoded protein is CASSYSSGGIVAKNIQYF. The V call is TRBV6-5, the J call TRBJ2-4; 11 bases agree with TRBD2. This CDR3 is 18 amino acids long. V was pared by 3 bases and J by 0 bases, with 7 bases of the junction left unmatched. Germline loops: CDR1 MNHEY, CDR2 SVGAGI.

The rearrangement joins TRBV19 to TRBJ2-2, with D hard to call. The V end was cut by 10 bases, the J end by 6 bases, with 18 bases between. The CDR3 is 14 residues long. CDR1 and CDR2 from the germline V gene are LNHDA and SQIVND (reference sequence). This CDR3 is CAILGLGSPGELFF. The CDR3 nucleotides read TGTGCCATTTTGGGATTGGGCAGTCCCGGGGAGCTGTTTTTT.